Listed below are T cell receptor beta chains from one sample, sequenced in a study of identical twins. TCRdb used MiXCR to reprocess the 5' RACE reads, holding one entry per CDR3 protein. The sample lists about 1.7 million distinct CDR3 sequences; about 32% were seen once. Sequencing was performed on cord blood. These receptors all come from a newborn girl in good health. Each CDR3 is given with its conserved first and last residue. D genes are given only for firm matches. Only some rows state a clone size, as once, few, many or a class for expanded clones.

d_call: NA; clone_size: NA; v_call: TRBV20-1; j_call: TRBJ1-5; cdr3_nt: TGCAGTGCAACCCACGGTCTCAATCAGCCCCAGCATTTT; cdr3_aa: CSATHGLNQPQHF
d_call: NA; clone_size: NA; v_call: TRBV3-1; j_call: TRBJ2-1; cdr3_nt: TGTGCCAGCAGCCGAAAACTAGCGCAGGGGTACAATGAGCAGTTCTTC; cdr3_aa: CASSRKLAQGYNEQFF
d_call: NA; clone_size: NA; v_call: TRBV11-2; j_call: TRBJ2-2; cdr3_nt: TGTGCCAGCAGCTTAGATTTGACAGATCTCGCGAACACCTGGGAGCTGTTTTTT; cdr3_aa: CASSLDLTDLANTWELFF
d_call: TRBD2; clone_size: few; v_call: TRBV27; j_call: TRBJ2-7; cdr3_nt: TGTGCCAGCAGTTTATGGGGAGCGGGAGGGACCTACGAGCAGTACTTC; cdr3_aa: CASSLWGAGGTYEQYF
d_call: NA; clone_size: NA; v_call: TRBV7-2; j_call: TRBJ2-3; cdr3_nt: TGTGCCAGCAGCATACTCGGTCTTCCCCTGGATACGCAGTATTTT; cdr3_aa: CASSILGLPLDTQYF
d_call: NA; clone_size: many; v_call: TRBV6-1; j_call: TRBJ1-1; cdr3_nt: TGTGCCAGCAGTGAGGGGGGGCGGAACACTGAAGCTTTCTTT; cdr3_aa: CASSEGGRNTEAFF
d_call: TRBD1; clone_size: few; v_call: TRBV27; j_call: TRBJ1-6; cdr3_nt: TGTGCCAGCAGTTCGTCGACAGGGCCTAATTCACCCCTCCACTTT; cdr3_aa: CASSSSTGPNSPLHF
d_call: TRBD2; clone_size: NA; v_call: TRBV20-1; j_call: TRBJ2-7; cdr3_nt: TGCAGTGCTGCGGGAGGCTTCGAGCAGTACTTC; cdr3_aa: CSAAGGFEQYF
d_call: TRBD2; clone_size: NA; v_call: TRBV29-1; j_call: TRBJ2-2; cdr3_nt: TGCAGCTCTAGAGCGGGAAGCACCGGGGAGCTGTTTTTT; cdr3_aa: CSSRAGSTGELFF
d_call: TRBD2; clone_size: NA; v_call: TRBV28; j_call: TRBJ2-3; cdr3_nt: TGTGCCAGCATCCCGACTAGCGGGAGAGGCACAGATACGCAGTATTTT; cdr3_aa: CASIPTSGRGTDTQYF
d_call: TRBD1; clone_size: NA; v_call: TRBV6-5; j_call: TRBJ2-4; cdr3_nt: TGTGCCAGCAGTCCGGGACAGGGCAACGTTATGAACATTCAGTACTTC; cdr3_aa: CASSPGQGNVMNIQYF
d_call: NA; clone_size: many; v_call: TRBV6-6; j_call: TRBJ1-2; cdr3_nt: TGTGCCATCGATCGATCGGATGGCTATGGCTACACCTTC; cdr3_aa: CAIDRSDGYGYTF
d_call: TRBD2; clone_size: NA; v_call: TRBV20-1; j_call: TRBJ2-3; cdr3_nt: TGCAGTGCTAGAGAAACTAGCGGGGGGACCTCAGATACGCAGTATTTT; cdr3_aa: CSARETSGGTSDTQYF
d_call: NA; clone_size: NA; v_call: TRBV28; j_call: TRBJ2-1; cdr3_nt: TGTGCCAGCAGTTTAATTGGGCATTTTCCCTACAATGAGCAGTTCTTC; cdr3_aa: CASSLIGHFPYNEQFF
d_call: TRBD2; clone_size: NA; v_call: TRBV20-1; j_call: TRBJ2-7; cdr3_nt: TGCAGTGCTAAAGGGACTAGCGCCCGGGTCGATGAGCAGTACTTC; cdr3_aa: CSAKGTSARVDEQYF
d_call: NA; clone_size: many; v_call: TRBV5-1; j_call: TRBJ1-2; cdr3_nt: TGCGCCAGCAGCTCACAGGGAGTAGCTAACTATGGCTACACCTTC; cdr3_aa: CASSSQGVANYGYTF
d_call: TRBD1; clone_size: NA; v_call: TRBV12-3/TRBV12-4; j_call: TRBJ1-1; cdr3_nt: TGTGCCAGCAGTTTACGGGACAGGGGAATCACTGAAGCTTTCTTT; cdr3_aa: CASSLRDRGITEAFF
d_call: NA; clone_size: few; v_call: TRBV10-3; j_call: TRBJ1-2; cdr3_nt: TGTGCCATCAGGGAAACAGGGATCCTCTATGGCTACACCTTC; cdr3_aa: CAIRETGILYGYTF
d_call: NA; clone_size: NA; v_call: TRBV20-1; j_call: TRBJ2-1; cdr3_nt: TGCAGTGCTAGAGATTATATCATCCCGGGACCACCAACTTACAACCCTACCAATGAGCAGTTCTTC; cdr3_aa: CSARDYIIPGPPTYNPTNEQFF
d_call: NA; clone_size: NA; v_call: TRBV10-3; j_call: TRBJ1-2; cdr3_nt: TGTGCCATCAGTGTCTCAGGGGTCCCCTATGGCTACACCTTC; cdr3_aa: CAISVSGVPYGYTF
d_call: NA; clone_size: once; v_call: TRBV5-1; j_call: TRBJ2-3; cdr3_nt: TGCGCCAGCAGCTTGTTAGGTAGCCCAGATACGCAGTATTTT; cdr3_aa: CASSLLGSPDTQYF
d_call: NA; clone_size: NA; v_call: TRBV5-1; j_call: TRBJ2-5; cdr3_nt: TGCGCCAGCAGCTTCGAGGTGGTAGAGACCCAGTACTTC; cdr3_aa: CASSFEVVETQYF
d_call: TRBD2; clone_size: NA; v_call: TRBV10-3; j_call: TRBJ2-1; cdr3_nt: TGTGCCACTCGAAGCGGGGACGGTGATGAGCAGTTCTTC; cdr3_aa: CATRSGDGDEQFF
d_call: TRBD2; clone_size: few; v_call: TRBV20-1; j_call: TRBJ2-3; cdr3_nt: TGCAGTGCTAGCCTTCTAGCGGCGGAAACAGATACGCAGTATTTT; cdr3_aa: CSASLLAAETDTQYF
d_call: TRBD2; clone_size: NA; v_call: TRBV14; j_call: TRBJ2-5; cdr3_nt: TGTGCCAGCAGCCAAGATCATAATTGGGGCGGGGGGGTCGCAATCGTCAATGAGCAGTACTTC; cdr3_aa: CASSQDHNWGGGVAIVNEQYF
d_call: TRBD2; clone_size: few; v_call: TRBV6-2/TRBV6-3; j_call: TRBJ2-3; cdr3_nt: TGTGCCAGCAGCACTAGCGGGAAGGTAGATACGCAGTATTTT; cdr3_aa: CASSTSGKVDTQYF
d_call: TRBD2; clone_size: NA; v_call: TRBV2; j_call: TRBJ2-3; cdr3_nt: TGTGCCAGCAGGCGCTTAGCGGGAGGGCCTAGAGATACGCAGTATTTT; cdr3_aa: CASRRLAGGPRDTQYF
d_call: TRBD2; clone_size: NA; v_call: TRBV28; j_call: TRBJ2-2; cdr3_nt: TGTGCCAGCAGTTCCCCACAGGTAGCGGGGGAAAACACCGGGGAGCTGTTTTTT; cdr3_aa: CASSSPQVAGENTGELFF
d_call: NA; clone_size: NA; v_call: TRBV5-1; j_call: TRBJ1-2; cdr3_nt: TGCGCCAGCAGCTTGGACTTCTTGGCCGGCTACACCTTC; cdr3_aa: CASSLDFLAGYTF
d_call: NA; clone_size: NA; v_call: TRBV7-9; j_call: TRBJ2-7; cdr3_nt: TGTGCCAGCAGCTTCCCAGCGGGGACACTTAACTACGAGCAGTACTTC; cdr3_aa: CASSFPAGTLNYEQYF
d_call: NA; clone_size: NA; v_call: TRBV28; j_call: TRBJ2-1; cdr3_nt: TGTGCCAGCACCCTAGGGCTCGGGGAGCAGTTCTTC; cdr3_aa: CASTLGLGEQFF
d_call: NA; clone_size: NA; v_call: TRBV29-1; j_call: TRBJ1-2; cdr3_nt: TGCAGCGTTGGGGATCGGGGGCTAGCTAACTATGGCTACACCTTC; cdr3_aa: CSVGDRGLANYGYTF
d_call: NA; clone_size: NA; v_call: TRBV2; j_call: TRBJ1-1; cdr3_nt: TGTGCCAGCAGTGGAGGGAGCGGGAACACTGAAGCTTTCTTT; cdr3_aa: CASSGGSGNTEAFF
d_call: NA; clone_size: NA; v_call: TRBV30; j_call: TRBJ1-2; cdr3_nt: TGTGCCTGGACCCCGGACATGATGAATGGCTACACCTTC; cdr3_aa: CAWTPDMMNGYTF
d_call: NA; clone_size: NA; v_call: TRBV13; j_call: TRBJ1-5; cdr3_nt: TGTGCCAGACACCAGGCCCGGGACCGAAGCAATCAGCCCCAGCATTTT; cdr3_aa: CARHQARDRSNQPQHF
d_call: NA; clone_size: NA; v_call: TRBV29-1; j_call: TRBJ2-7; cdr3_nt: TGCAGCGTCAAACGGTCTACCGAGCAGTACTTC; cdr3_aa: CSVKRSTEQYF
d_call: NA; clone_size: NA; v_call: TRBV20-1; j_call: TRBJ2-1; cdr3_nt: TGCAGTGCTACCTTAGCTGGCAATGAGCAGTTCTTC; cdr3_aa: CSATLAGNEQFF
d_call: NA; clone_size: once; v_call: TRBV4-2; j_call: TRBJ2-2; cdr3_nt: TGTGCCAGCAGCCAAGTTCGGGCGTCTACCACCGGGGAGCTGTTTTTT; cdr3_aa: CASSQVRASTTGELFF
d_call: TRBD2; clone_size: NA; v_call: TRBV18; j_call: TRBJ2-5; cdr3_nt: TGTGCCAGCTCACCACCGCTGCTAGCGGTCCAAGAGACCCAGTACTTC; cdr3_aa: CASSPPLLAVQETQYF
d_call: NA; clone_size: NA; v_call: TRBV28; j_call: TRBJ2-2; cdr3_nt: TGTGCCAGCAGTTTAGTTGGCCAGACCGGGGAGCTGTTTTTT; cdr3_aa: CASSLVGQTGELFF
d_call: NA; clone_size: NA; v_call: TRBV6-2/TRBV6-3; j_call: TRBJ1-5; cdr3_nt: TGTGCCAGCAGTCGGACAGCGCGAGATCAGCCCCAGCATTTT; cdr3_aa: CASSRTARDQPQHF
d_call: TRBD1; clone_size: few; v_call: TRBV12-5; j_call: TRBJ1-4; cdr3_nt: TGTGCTAGTGGCCCCGACAGGGTAAGGGGTAATGAAAAACTGTTTTTT; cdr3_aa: CASGPDRVRGNEKLFF
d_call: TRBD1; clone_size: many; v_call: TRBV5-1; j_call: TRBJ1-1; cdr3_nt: TGTGCCAGCAGCTCACAGGGGTTAAACACTGAAGCTTTCTTT; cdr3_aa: CASSSQGLNTEAFF
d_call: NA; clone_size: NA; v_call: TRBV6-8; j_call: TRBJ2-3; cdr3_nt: TGTGCCAGCAGTCCGGGGCGGTTCAACGGCGCAGATACGCAGTATTTT; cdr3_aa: CASSPGRFNGADTQYF
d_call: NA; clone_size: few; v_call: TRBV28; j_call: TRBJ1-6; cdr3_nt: TGTGCCAGCAGTACACCCCGGGACGGCTATTCACCCCTCCACTTT; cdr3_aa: CASSTPRDGYSPLHF
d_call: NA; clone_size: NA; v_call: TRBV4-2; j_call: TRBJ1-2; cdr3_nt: TGTGCCAGCAGCCAATACGGGGAGGACTATGGCTACACCTTC; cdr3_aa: CASSQYGEDYGYTF
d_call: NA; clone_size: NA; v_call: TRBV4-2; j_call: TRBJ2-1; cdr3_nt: TGTGCCAGCAGCCAAGGATCAACTCGCGGGCAAAGGCCCAGTGAGCAGTTCTTC; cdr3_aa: CASSQGSTRGQRPSEQFF
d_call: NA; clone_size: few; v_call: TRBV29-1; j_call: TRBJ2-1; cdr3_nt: TGCAGCGTTGTGGTGTTTGAGCAGTTCTTC; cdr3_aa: CSVVVFEQFF
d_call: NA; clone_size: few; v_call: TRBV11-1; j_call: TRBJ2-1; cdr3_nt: TGTGCCAGCAGTGGGCCACCCGCGGGGAATGAGCAGTTCTTC; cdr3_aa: CASSGPPAGNEQFF
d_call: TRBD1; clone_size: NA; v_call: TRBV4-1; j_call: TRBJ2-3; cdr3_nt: TGCGCCAGCAGCCGACAGGGGAACCCTCTCCTCACAGATACGCAGTATTTT; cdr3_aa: CASSRQGNPLLTDTQYF
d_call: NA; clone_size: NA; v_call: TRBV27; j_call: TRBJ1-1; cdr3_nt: TGTGCCAGCAGTTTATCCCACCTCGTCGGCACTGAAGCTTTCTTT; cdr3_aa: CASSLSHLVGTEAFF
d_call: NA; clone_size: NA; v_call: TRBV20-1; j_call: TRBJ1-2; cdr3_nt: TGCAGTGCTAGACCCACGGGGGGAAACTATGGCTACACCTTC; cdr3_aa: CSARPTGGNYGYTF
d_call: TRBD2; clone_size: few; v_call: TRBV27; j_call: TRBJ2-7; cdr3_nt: TGTGCCAGCAGTTCCCCTGGGACTAGCGGGGGGACTTACGAGCAGTACTTC; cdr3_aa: CASSSPGTSGGTYEQYF